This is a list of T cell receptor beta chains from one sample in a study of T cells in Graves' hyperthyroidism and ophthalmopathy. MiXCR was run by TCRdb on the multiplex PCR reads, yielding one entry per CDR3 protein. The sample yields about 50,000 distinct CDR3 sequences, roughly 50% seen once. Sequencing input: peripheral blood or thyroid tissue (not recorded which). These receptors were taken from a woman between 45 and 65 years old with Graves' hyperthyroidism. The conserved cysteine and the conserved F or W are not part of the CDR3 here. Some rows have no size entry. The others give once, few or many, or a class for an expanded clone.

CDR3: ASREGLADEQY
size: -
V: TRBV2
J: TRBJ2-7

CDR3: ASSQDWRNSKNTIY
size: -
V: TRBV7-3
J: TRBJ1-3

CDR3: SVDGTGNTGELF
size: many
V: TRBV29-1
J: TRBJ2-2

CDR3: ASSPYGANVLT
size: -
V: TRBV28
J: TRBJ2-6

CDR3: ATRGGWMNTEAF
size: -
V: TRBV24-1
J: TRBJ1-1

CDR3: SARAGTGYETQY
size: -
V: TRBV20-1
J: TRBJ2-5

CDR3: ASNGGQLQETQY
size: -
V: TRBV2
J: TRBJ2-5

CDR3: SARGSGETQY
size: -
V: TRBV20-1
J: TRBJ2-5

CDR3: ASSLGTLSSTDTQY
size: many
V: TRBV5-1
J: TRBJ2-3

CDR3: ATTQGGIREKLF
size: few
V: TRBV15
J: TRBJ1-4

CDR3: ASSLGMGEGEKLF
size: -
V: TRBV7-2
J: TRBJ1-4

CDR3: ATSNNRADGYT
size: many
V: TRBV15
J: TRBJ1-2

CDR3: AISAGQGAYGYT
size: -
V: TRBV10-3
J: TRBJ1-2

CDR3: ATSRAPGEVQPQH
size: -
V: TRBV15
J: TRBJ1-5

CDR3: ASGRGLRQAYGYT
size: many
V: TRBV19
J: TRBJ1-2

CDR3: ASSQKIYGTQY
size: -
V: TRBV7-9
J: TRBJ2-5

CDR3: SMTGGETYEQY
size: -
V: TRBV29-1
J: TRBJ2-7

CDR3: ASSLSLGNTEAF
size: many
V: TRBV12-3/TRBV12-4
J: TRBJ1-1

CDR3: ASWGEAQY
size: -
V: TRBV19
J: TRBJ2-5

CDR3: ASSLRVLSSGANVLT
size: -
V: TRBV11-2
J: TRBJ2-6

CDR3: ASSFSGNSPLH
size: once
V: TRBV6-5
J: TRBJ1-6

CDR3: ATSRSGTEISPLH
size: -
V: TRBV15
J: TRBJ1-6

CDR3: ASSSGGQGANEKLF
size: many
V: TRBV11-1
J: TRBJ1-4

CDR3: ASSQDTNYGYT
size: many
V: TRBV4-2
J: TRBJ1-2

CDR3: ASSSGQGALGANVLT
size: -
V: TRBV11-1
J: TRBJ2-6